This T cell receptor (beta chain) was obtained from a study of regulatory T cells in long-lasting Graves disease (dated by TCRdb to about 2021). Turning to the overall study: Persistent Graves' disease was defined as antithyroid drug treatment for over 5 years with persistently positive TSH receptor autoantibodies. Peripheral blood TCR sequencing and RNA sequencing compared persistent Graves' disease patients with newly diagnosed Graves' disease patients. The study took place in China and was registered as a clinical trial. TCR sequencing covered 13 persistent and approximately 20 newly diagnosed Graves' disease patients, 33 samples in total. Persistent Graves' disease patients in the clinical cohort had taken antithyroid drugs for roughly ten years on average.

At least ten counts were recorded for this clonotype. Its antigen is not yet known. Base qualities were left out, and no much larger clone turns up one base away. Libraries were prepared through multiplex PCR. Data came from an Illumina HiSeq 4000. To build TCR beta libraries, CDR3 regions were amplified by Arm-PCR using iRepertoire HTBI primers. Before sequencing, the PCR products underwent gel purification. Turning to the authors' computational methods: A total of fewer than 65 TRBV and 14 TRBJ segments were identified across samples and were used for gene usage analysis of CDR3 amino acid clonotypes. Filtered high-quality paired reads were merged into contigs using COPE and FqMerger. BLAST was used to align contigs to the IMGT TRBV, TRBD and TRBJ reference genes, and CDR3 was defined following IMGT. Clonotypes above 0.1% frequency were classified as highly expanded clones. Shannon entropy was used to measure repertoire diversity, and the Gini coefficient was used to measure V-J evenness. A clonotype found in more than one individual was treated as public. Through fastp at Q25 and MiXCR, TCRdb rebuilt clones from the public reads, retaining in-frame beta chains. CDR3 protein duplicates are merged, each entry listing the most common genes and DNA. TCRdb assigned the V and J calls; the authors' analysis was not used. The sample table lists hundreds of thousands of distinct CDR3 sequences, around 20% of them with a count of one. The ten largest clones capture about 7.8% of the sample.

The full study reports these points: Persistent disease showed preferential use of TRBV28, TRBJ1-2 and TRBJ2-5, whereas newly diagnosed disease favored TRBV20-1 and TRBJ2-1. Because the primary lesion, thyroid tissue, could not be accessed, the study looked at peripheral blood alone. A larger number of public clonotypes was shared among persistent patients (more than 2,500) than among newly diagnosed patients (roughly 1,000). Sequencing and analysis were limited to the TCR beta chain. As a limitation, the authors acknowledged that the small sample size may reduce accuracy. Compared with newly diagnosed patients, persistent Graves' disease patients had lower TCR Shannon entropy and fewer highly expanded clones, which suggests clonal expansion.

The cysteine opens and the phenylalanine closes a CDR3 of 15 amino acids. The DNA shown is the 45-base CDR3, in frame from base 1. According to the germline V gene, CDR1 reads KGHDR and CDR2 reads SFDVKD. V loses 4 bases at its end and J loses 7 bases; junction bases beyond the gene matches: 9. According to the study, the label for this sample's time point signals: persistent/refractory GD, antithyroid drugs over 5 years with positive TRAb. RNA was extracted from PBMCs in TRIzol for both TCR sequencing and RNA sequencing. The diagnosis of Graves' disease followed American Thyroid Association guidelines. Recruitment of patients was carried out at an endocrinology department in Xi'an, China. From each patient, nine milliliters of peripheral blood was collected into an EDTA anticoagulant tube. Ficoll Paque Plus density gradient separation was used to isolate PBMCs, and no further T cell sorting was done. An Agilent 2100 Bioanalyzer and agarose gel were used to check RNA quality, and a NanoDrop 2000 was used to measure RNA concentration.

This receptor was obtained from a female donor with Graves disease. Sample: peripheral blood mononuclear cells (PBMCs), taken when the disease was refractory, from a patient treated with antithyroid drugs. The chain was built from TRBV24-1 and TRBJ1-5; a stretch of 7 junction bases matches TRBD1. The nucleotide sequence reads TGTGCCACCAGTGAGGGCAGGGGGTATCGGCAGCCCCAGCATTTT. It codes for CATSEGRGYRQPQHF.